This TCR beta chain was documented in a study of shared clonotypes between healthy human individuals. V was clipped by 3 bases and J by 2 bases; unmatched bases: 7. The V gene's germline CDR1 is SGHRS and CDR2 YFSETQ. This CDR3 spans 15 amino acids. Clones were sequenced by immunoSEQ multiplex PCR, and TCRdb holds only the in-frame ones, with some missing. In the table there are 850,000 to 1,200,000 clones, 70% to 80% of which are singletons. Sequencing was performed on memory CD4+ T cells sorted from blood. Subset reported: CD45RA-negative fraction. The chain uses TRBV5-1 and TRBJ2-5; 7 bases map to TRBD1. The clonotype was recovered from a man aged 18 to 35 in good health. In DNA, the CDR3 is TGCGCCAGCAGCTCATCGGGACAGTTACAAGAGACCCAGTACTTC. The encoded protein is CASSSSGQLQETQYF. Based on the CDR3 plus reference TRBV5-1 and TRBJ2-5, the full variable domain is KAGVTQTPRYLIKTRGQQVTLSCSPISGHRSVSWYQQTPGQGLQFLFEYFSETQRNKGNFPGRFSGRQFSNSRSEMNVSTLELGDSALYLCASSSSGQLQETQYFGPGTRLLVL.